This T cell receptor (beta chain) derives from a study of response to subunit inactivated influenza vaccine. Notes on this clonotype: The antigen is not known.

General observations from the study: Researchers suggested that each seasonal influenza vaccination recruits few new T cells.

TCRdb processed the RT-PCR reads anew with MiXCR; each CDR3 protein has one entry. The table shows some 640,000 distinct CDR3 sequences, with approximately 15% occurring only once. The receptor was derived from a man between 50 and 59 years old who received an inactivated influenza vaccine. The sample was PBMCs from blood, taken 14 to 15 days before vaccination.

The CDR3 coding sequence is TGCAGTGCTAGCTGGCTAGCGGGCACGAACACCGGGGAGCTGTTTTTT. Its protein is CSASWLAGTNTGELFF. The chain couples TRBV20-1 to TRBJ2-2, with 8 bases matching TRBD2. This CDR3 spans 16 amino acids. With V trimmed by 3 bases and J by 0 bases, 6 bases remained unmatched. The germline CDR1 and CDR2 sequences are DFQATT and SNEGSKA (reference sequence).